This TCR beta chain is drawn from a study of a mutant IDH1 vaccine in newly diagnosed glioma. Study-wide context: Most had both radiotherapy and temozolomide beforehand; others had only one.

This CDR3 region has 14 residues. Germline loops: CDR1 SSHAT, CDR2 FNYEAQ (reference sequence). Notes on this clone: The junction and the germline gene differ at one end; a read error may be behind it.

Documented time point: baseline, week 1 (first vaccination visit). Treatment specified: pre-vaccination baseline after standard-of-care therapy. Donors had new WHO grade 3 or 4 IDH1-mutant, ATRX-lost astrocytomas. Only in-frame clones appear in the TCRdb table, and some are missing; sequencing was by immunoSEQ multiplex PCR. The sample carries 75,000 to 100,000 clones, approximately 90% recorded once. The chain uses TRBV7-7 and TRBJ2-7; D is uncertain. This specimen consisted of PBMCs, obtained from a glioma patient treated with radiotherapy, temozolomide or both. The sequence derives from a woman aged 45-65 years with glioma. CDR3 residues: CASSLAAGPYEQYF. CDR3 coding DNA: TGTGCTAGCAGCTTAGCCGCTGGTCCTTACGAGCAGTACTTC.